These T cell receptor beta chains were read from a single sample in a study of T cell responses to AZD1222 COVID-19 vaccine. Clones were sequenced by immunoSEQ multiplex PCR, and TCRdb holds only the in-frame ones, with some missing. The profile covers 120,000 or so clones, with 75% to 90% appearing a single time and 1.4% to 1.5% taken by the ten largest. The sequenced sample was peripheral blood, obtained on day 0 of AZD1222 vaccination. The receptors originated from an adult in good health. Both conserved end residues are part of each CDR3. The order of the fields is D gene, clone size, V gene, J gene, CDR3 DNA, CDR3 protein. The D gene is left open where the match is weak. Rows may omit the clone size; those that give it use once, few, many or a size class.

NA	NA	TRBV7-2	TRBJ1-6	TGTGCCAGCAGCAATTCACCGAATTCACCCCTCCACTTT	CASSNSPNSPLHF
TRBD2	NA	TRBV5-5	TRBJ2-7	TGTGCCAGCAGCTTAAAAGGAGCTAGCGGGGGTTCCTACGAGCAGTACTTC	CASSLKGASGGSYEQYF
NA	NA	TRBV7-7	TRBJ2-3	TGTGCCAGCAGCCGGGAAGGGGTGGATACGCAGTATTTT	CASSREGVDTQYF
TRBD1	NA	TRBV6-5	TRBJ2-1	TGTGCCAGCAGGCCCGGGACAGGGGGCAATGAGCAGTTCTTC	CASRPGTGGNEQFF
NA	NA	TRBV19	TRBJ1-1	TGTGCCAGTTTCTTGACAACCCAAGCTTTCTTT	CASFLTTQAFF
NA	NA	TRBV28	TRBJ1-1	TGTGCCAGCAGTTACAGGACTAAAAACACTGAAGCTTTCTTT	CASSYRTKNTEAFF
NA	few	TRBV7-2	TRBJ2-1	TGTGCCAGCAGCGGACGTCCCCACTCGAGCTCCTACAATGAGCAGTTCTTC	CASSGRPHSSSYNEQFF
NA	NA	TRBV19	TRBJ1-5	TGTGCCAGTACCCCCCCAGGACCAGGGTGGGGTCAGCCCCAGCATTTT	CASTPPGPGWGQPQHF
NA	NA	TRBV10-3	TRBJ1-5	TGTGCCATCAGTGAGTCAGGGTTAACCAGGCCCCAGCATTTT	CAISESGLTRPQHF
TRBD1	once	TRBV7-2	TRBJ1-6	TGTGCCAGCAGCTTAGGGGGACAGGGGACGAATCCCCGGAATTCACCCCTCCACTTT	CASSLGGQGTNPRNSPLHF
NA	NA	TRBV6-5	TRBJ1-2	TGTGCCAGCAGGGGACGGGGGTACTATGGCTACACCTTC	CASRGRGYYGYTF
NA	NA	TRBV5-6	TRBJ2-7	TGTGCCAGCAGCTCAACGCCCCCCCGCGAGCAGTACTTC	CASSSTPPREQYF
NA	NA	TRBV6-4	TRBJ2-3	TGTGCCAGCAGTGCCTCGGGGAATTCGGATACGCAGTATTTT	CASSASGNSDTQYF
TRBD2	NA	TRBV5-1	TRBJ2-5	TGCGCCAGCACCCCGGCCTCGGGGGGGGTGGCAGAGACCCAGTACTTC	CASTPASGGVAETQYF
TRBD1	once	TRBV11-1	TRBJ1-1	TGTGCCAGCAAGACCGGGCAGGGGGCGCAGAACACTGAAGCTTTCTTT	CASKTGQGAQNTEAFF